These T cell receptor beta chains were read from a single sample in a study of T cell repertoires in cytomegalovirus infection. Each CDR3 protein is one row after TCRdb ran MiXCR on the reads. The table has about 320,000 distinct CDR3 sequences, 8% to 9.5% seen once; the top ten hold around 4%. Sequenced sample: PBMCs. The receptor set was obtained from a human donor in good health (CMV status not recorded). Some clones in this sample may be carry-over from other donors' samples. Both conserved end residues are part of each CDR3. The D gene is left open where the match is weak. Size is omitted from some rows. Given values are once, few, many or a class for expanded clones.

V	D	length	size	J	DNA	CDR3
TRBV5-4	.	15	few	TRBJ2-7	TGTGCCAGCAGCTCCCCGGACCCCAGAGGCCACGAGCAGTACTTC	CASSSPDPRGHEQYF
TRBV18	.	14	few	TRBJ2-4	TGTGCCAGCTCACGAACAGATCTACGGAACATTCAGTACTTC	CASSRTDLRNIQYF
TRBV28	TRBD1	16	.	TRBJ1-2	TGTGCCAGCAGTTTTTTTCCGGGACAGGGATTCTATGGCTACACCTTC	CASSFFPGQGFYGYTF
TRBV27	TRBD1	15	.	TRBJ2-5	TGTGCCAGCAGCCGCCCGACAGGGTACCAAGAGACCCAGTACTTC	CASSRPTGYQETQYF
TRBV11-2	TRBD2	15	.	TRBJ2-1	TGTGCCAGCAGCTTTACTAGCGGGAGTATCAATGAGCAGTTCTTC	CASSFTSGSINEQFF
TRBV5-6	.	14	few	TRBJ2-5	TGTGCCAGCAGCTTCTTGGGATCAGTAGAGACCCAGTACTTC	CASSFLGSVETQYF
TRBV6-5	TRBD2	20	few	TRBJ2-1	TGTGCCAGCAGTTACTCGGGCGGGACTAGCGGGAGTCTAAGCGGGGATGAGCAGTTCTTC	CASSYSGGTSGSLSGDEQFF
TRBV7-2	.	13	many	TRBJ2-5	TGTGCCAGCAGCTTACGGGGCGGTGAGACCCAGTACTTC	CASSLRGGETQYF
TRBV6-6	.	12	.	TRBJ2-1	TGTGCCAGCAGTTACCCCCGGAATGAGCAGTTCTTC	CASSYPRNEQFF
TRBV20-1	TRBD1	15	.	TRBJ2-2	TGCAGTGCTAGAGATAGACAGGGTGTGACCGGGGAGCTGTTTTTT	CSARDRQGVTGELFF
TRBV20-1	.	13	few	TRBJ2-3	TGCAGTGCTAGAGATGCTAGCGCTCTTACGCAGTATTTT	CSARDASALTQYF
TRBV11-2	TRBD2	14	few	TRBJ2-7	TGTGCCAGCAGCTTATACCCTAGCGGGAACGAGCAGTACTTC	CASSLYPSGNEQYF
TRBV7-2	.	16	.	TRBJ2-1	TGTGCCAGCAGCTTAGCAGGCTACAGGGAGATTAATGAGCAGTTCTTC	CASSLAGYREINEQFF
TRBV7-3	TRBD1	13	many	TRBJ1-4	TGTGCCAGCAGCTCGGACAGGGGTGAAAAACTGTTTTTT	CASSSDRGEKLFF
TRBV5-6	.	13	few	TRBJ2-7	TGTGCCAGCAGCTTGCTCAGCGCCTACGAGCAGTACTTC	CASSLLSAYEQYF
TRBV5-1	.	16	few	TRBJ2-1	TGCGCCAGCAGCCCGTTCAGCTCTATGCAGGGGGGTGAGCAGTTCTTC	CASSPFSSMQGGEQFF
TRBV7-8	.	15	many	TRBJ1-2	TGTGCCAGCAGCTCCTCGGGCCTGGGGACCTATGGCTACACCTTC	CASSSSGLGTYGYTF
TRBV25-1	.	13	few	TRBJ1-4	TGTGCCAGCAGTGAAAGACAGCTAGAAAAACTGTTTTTT	CASSERQLEKLFF
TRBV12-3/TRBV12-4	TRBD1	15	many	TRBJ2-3	TGTGCCAGCAGACGCCGACAGGGCGGATCTGATACGCAGTATTTT	CASRRRQGGSDTQYF
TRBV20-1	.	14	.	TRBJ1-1	TGCAGTGCTAGTCGAGGTGGGATGAACACTGAAGCTTTCTTT	CSASRGGMNTEAFF
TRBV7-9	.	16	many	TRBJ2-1	TGTGCCAGCAGCTTTACTGGCCTAGCGCAATACAATGAGCAGTTCTTC	CASSFTGLAQYNEQFF
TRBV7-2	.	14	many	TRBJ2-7	TGTGCCAGCAGCCCCCCCGGGACACACTACGAGCAGTACTTC	CASSPPGTHYEQYF
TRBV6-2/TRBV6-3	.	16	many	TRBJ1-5	TGTGCCAGCAGAGGTGTCCCGGCGAGGGGCAATCAGCCCCAGCATTTT	CASRGVPARGNQPQHF
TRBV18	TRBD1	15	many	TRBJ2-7	TGTGCCAGCTCACCACCGGGACAGGGTCCCTACGAGCAGTACTTC	CASSPPGQGPYEQYF
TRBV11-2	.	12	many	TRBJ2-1	TGTGCCAGCAGCCGCGGGGGCCAGGGGCAGTTCTTC	CASSRGGQGQFF
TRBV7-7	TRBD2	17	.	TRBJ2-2	TGTGCCAGCAGCTTACGAGCGGGAGGGCCGAACACCGGGGAGCTGTTTTTT	CASSLRAGGPNTGELFF
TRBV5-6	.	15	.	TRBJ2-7	TGTGCCAGCAGCGTCCCACTAGCCGAGTCCTACGAGCAGTACTTC	CASSVPLAESYEQYF
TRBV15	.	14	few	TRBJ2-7	TGTGCCACCAGCAGAGGGGGAGTGGGGTACGAGCAGTACTTC	CATSRGGVGYEQYF